This T cell receptor (beta chain) was recorded in a study of blood T cells in healthy people across ages. Regarding the study as a whole: Changes in expanded clonotypes were possibly confounded, as the CMV status of donors was unknown. Per million T cells, the diversity of TCR beta decreased roughly linearly as age advanced. When set beside aged donors, long-lived donors presented more naive CD4+ cells and higher diversity.

A second PCR, run for roughly 7 to 11 cycles, used a sample-barcoded 5' primer plus a J-beta primer mix. TCRdb processed the 5' RACE reads anew with MiXCR; each CDR3 protein has one entry. The sample gives 550,000 to 700,000 distinct CDR3 sequences, 27% of which show up once; around 18% is in the top ten. This clonotype was counted only a few times. As yet, its antigen is unknown. Sequencing was carried out using blood. This receptor was taken from a woman in her sixties or seventies in good health.

CDR3 sequence reads: CASSRGTTNEKLFF. CDR3 bases: TGTGCCAGCAGCCGGGGCACAACTAATGAAAAACTGTTTTTT. V is TRBV7-8 and J is TRBJ1-4; weak D call: TRBD1 (5 bases). Between the trimmed V and J ends, which lost 5 bases and 0 bases, there was a span of 7 bases. The CDR3 spans 14 residues. The V gene's germline CDR1 is SGHVS and CDR2 FQNEAQ.